These T cell receptor beta chains were read from a single sample in a study of T cell responses to AZD1222 COVID-19 vaccine. Libraries were prepared by immunoSEQ multiplex PCR; TCRdb keeps only in-frame clonotypes and omits some of them. The table includes about 140,000 clones, about 90% detected once. Here the sequenced sample was peripheral blood, taken on day 0 of AZD1222 vaccination. These receptors were collected from an adult in good health. CDR3s include the opening cysteine and the closing phenylalanine or tryptophan. Each record gives: clone size, D gene, V gene, J gene, CDR3 protein, CDR3 DNA. The D gene is left open where the match is weak. The size of a clone is reported for some rows only, either as once, few or many, or as a class for expanded clones.

size: .
D: .
V: TRBV7-9
J: TRBJ1-2
CDR3: CASSLGDVNYGYTF
DNA: TGTGCCAGCAGCTTAGGGGACGTCAACTATGGCTACACCTTC

size: .
D: .
V: TRBV11-2
J: TRBJ2-7
CDR3: CASSLVRFYEQYF
DNA: TGTGCCAGCAGCTTAGTCCGATTCTACGAGCAGTACTTC

size: .
D: .
V: TRBV11-3
J: TRBJ2-3
CDR3: CASSPRQPRGDTQYF
DNA: TGTGCCAGCAGCCCCCGACAGCCCAGGGGAGATACGCAGTATTTT

size: .
D: .
V: TRBV27
J: TRBJ1-1
CDR3: CASSLNLGSGLNTEAFF
DNA: TGTGCCAGCAGTTTAAATTTGGGGTCTGGTCTGAACACTGAAGCTTTCTTT

size: .
D: TRBD2
V: TRBV27
J: TRBJ2-3
CDR3: CASRLAGSTDTQYF
DNA: TGTGCCAGCAGACTAGCGGGATCCACAGATACGCAGTATTTT

size: .
D: .
V: TRBV18
J: TRBJ1-2
CDR3: CASSPPYLGGGGYTF
DNA: TGTGCCAGCTCACCACCGTATCTGGGAGGAGGAGGCTACACCTTC

size: .
D: TRBD1
V: TRBV30
J: TRBJ1-4
CDR3: CAWSQGGNEKLFF
DNA: TGTGCCTGGAGCCAGGGGGGGAATGAAAAACTGTTTTTT

size: .
D: .
V: TRBV6-6
J: TRBJ1-4
CDR3: CASRLTWPTKLFF
DNA: TGTGCCAGCAGACTCACGTGGCCGACAAAACTGTTTTTT

size: .
D: TRBD1
V: TRBV2
J: TRBJ2-7
CDR3: CASRSGGLEAYEQYF
DNA: TGTGCCAGCAGATCAGGGGGCCTTGAGGCCTACGAGCAGTACTTC

size: .
D: .
V: TRBV19
J: TRBJ2-7
CDR3: CASSKEGFYEQYF
DNA: TGTGCCAGTAGTAAAGAGGGCTTCTACGAGCAGTACTTC

size: few
D: .
V: TRBV19
J: TRBJ2-2
CDR3: CASTPGRTNTGELFF
DNA: TGTGCCAGTACCCCGGGACGGACGAACACCGGGGAGCTGTTTTTT

size: .
D: TRBD2
V: TRBV7-9
J: TRBJ2-7
CDR3: CASSSSGSTYEQYF
DNA: TGTGCCAGCAGCTCTAGCGGGAGTACCTACGAGCAGTACTTC

size: .
D: TRBD2
V: TRBV7-9
J: TRBJ2-5
CDR3: CAGEGRQETQYF
DNA: TGTGCCGGGGAGGGGCGTCAAGAGACCCAGTACTTC

size: .
D: .
V: TRBV28
J: TRBJ1-5
CDR3: CASSFDYSNQPQHF
DNA: TGTGCCAGCAGTTTTGATTATAGCAATCAGCCCCAGCATTTT

size: .
D: TRBD1
V: TRBV14
J: TRBJ1-1
CDR3: CASSSWTGDTEAFF
DNA: TGTGCCAGCAGCTCCTGGACAGGGGACACTGAAGCTTTCTTT

size: .
D: .
V: TRBV28
J: TRBJ2-7
CDR3: CASYAPYEQYF
DNA: TGTGCCAGCTACGCACCCTACGAGCAGTACTTC

size: .
D: .
V: TRBV19
J: TRBJ2-7
CDR3: CASSISPAGRGTYEQYF
DNA: TGTGCCAGTAGTATATCGCCAGCCGGGAGAGGGACCTACGAGCAGTACTTC

size: once
D: .
V: TRBV4-3
J: TRBJ2-7
CDR3: CASSQDRYLSYEQYF
DNA: TGCGCCAGCAGCCAAGATAGGTACTTGTCCTACGAGCAGTACTTC

size: .
D: .
V: TRBV5-6
J: TRBJ2-6
CDR3: CASSWAPGANVLTF
DNA: TGTGCCAGCAGCTGGGCACCAGGGGCCAACGTCCTGACTTTC

size: .
D: .
V: TRBV27
J: TRBJ1-1
CDR3: CASSLNIGRRNTEAFF
DNA: TGTGCCAGCAGTCTCAATATCGGACGGCGGAACACTGAAGCTTTCTTT

size: .
D: TRBD1
V: TRBV5-1
J: TRBJ2-5
CDR3: CASRPTGNRETQYF
DNA: TGCGCCAGCAGACCGACAGGGAATAGGGAGACCCAGTACTTC

size: many
D: .
V: TRBV10-1
J: TRBJ2-7
CDR3: CASRYSFYEQYF
DNA: TGCGCCAGCAGGTACAGTTTCTACGAGCAGTACTTC

size: .
D: .
V: TRBV15
J: TRBJ1-5
CDR3: CATSSGGYSQPQHF
DNA: TGTGCCACCAGCTCCGGGGGGTATAGTCAGCCCCAGCATTTT

size: few
D: TRBD2
V: TRBV19
J: TRBJ2-5
CDR3: CASSIPGLAGTETQYF
DNA: TGTGCCAGTAGTATTCCGGGACTAGCGGGAACGGAGACCCAGTACTTC

size: once
D: TRBD1
V: TRBV5-1
J: TRBJ2-2
CDR3: CASSRQGQATGELFF
DNA: TGCGCCAGCAGCCGACAGGGACAGGCCACCGGGGAGCTGTTTTTT

size: .
D: TRBD2
V: TRBV30
J: TRBJ2-1
CDR3: CAWSVLTSGRPGGEQFF
DNA: TGTGCCTGGAGTGTCCTGACTAGCGGGAGGCCGGGGGGTGAGCAGTTCTTC

size: .
D: .
V: TRBV24-1
J: TRBJ2-1
CDR3: CATEGGQINNEQFF
DNA: TGTGCCACCGAGGGGGGACAGATTAACAATGAGCAGTTCTTC

size: .
D: TRBD2
V: TRBV3-1/TRBV3-2
J: TRBJ2-7
CDR3: CASSLTSGSYEQYF
DNA: TGTGCCAGCAGCCTGACTAGCGGTTCCTACGAGCAGTACTTC

size: .
D: .
V: TRBV11-2
J: TRBJ2-1
CDR3: CASSPFGKKDLNEQFF
DNA: TGTGCCAGCAGCCCCTTCGGGAAGAAAGACCTCAATGAGCAGTTCTTC

size: .
D: .
V: TRBV11-3
J: TRBJ2-3
CDR3: CASLRLMTDTQYF
DNA: TGTGCCAGCTTAAGACTGATGACAGATACGCAGTATTTT

size: .
D: .
V: TRBV27
J: TRBJ1-3
CDR3: CASSSGLQGPRSGNTIYF
DNA: TGTGCCAGCAGTTCGGGGTTACAGGGACCGCGCTCTGGAAACACCATATATTTT

size: .
D: TRBD1
V: TRBV19
J: TRBJ1-1
CDR3: CASSPRTGVSNTEAFF
DNA: TGTGCCAGTAGTCCGAGGACAGGGGTTTCGAACACTGAAGCTTTCTTT

size: .
D: TRBD1
V: TRBV6-5
J: TRBJ1-1
CDR3: CASSWDRGSTEAFF
DNA: TGTGCCAGCAGTTGGGACAGGGGATCCACTGAAGCTTTCTTT

size: .
D: .
V: TRBV3-1/TRBV3-2
J: TRBJ2-7
CDR3: CASSLIPGGQGLGYEQYF
DNA: TGTGCCAGCAGCCTCATACCGGGCGGACAGGGACTAGGATACGAGCAGTACTTC

size: .
D: .
V: TRBV28
J: TRBJ1-1
CDR3: CASSYGLSEAFF
DNA: TGTGCCAGCAGCTATGGACTGTCTGAAGCTTTCTTT

size: .
D: .
V: TRBV9
J: TRBJ2-7
CDR3: CASSAEGFGYEQYF
DNA: TGTGCCAGCAGCGCGGAGGGTTTCGGCTACGAGCAGTACTTC

size: once
D: .
V: TRBV7-8
J: TRBJ1-2
CDR3: CASSPGQTTYGYTF
DNA: TGTGCCAGCAGCCCCGGACAAACCACTTATGGCTACACCTTC

size: .
D: .
V: TRBV14
J: TRBJ2-7
CDR3: CASSPRASGEQYF
DNA: TGTGCCAGCAGCCCGAGGGCGTCGGGCGAGCAGTACTTC

size: .
D: .
V: TRBV19
J: TRBJ2-7
CDR3: CASSIGAGYEQYF
DNA: TGTGCCAGTAGTATTGGGGCGGGCTACGAGCAGTACTTC

size: .
D: .
V: TRBV28
J: TRBJ1-3
CDR3: CASSLSPSMGNTIYF
DNA: TGTGCCAGCAGTTTAAGCCCATCAATGGGCAACACCATATATTTT

size: .
D: .
V: TRBV6-5
J: TRBJ2-5
CDR3: CASSYLGSRQETQYF
DNA: TGTGCCAGCAGTTACTTGGGCAGCAGGCAAGAGACCCAGTACTTC

size: .
D: .
V: TRBV5-1
J: TRBJ2-5
CDR3: CASSLEGVETQYF
DNA: TGCGCCAGCAGCTTGGAAGGAGTAGAGACCCAGTACTTC

size: few
D: .
V: TRBV30
J: TRBJ1-2
CDR3: CAWSKDGGPYGYTF
DNA: TGTGCCTGGAGTAAGGATGGTGGACCTTATGGCTACACCTTC

size: .
D: TRBD1
V: TRBV5-4
J: TRBJ1-4
CDR3: CASSLRQGPNEKLFF
DNA: TGTGCCAGCAGCCTCCGACAGGGTCCTAATGAAAAACTGTTTTTT

size: .
D: .
V: TRBV19
J: TRBJ1-3
CDR3: CASSMRAPGNTIYF
DNA: TGTGCCAGTAGTATGAGGGCCCCCGGAAACACCATATATTTT

size: .
D: .
V: TRBV4-1
J: TRBJ2-7
CDR3: CASSPGPGGAYEQYF
DNA: TGCGCCAGCAGCCCGGGGCCAGGGGGGGCCTACGAGCAGTACTTC

size: .
D: .
V: TRBV27
J: TRBJ1-1
CDR3: CASSLSANRRAFF
DNA: TGTGCCAGCAGTTTATCAGCCAACAGAAGAGCTTTCTTT

size: .
D: .
V: TRBV18
J: TRBJ2-7
CDR3: CASSPRDTITYEQYF
DNA: TGTGCCAGCTCACCCCGGGACACCATAACCTACGAGCAGTACTTC

size: .
D: .
V: TRBV11-3
J: TRBJ2-1
CDR3: CASSLVGGMGWDEQFF
DNA: TGTGCCAGCAGCTTAGTCGGCGGGATGGGGTGGGATGAGCAGTTCTTC

size: .
D: .
V: TRBV29-1
J: TRBJ1-5
CDR3: CSVGAGNQPQHF
DNA: TGCAGCGTTGGGGCAGGCAATCAGCCCCAGCATTTT

size: .
D: .
V: TRBV30
J: TRBJ2-1
CDR3: CAWSPSAAEQFF
DNA: TGTGCCTGGAGTCCCTCGGCGGCTGAGCAGTTCTTC

size: .
D: .
V: TRBV28
J: TRBJ2-7
CDR3: CASSFPVRGLSYEQYF
DNA: TGTGCCAGCAGTTTTCCGGTCCGCGGCCTCTCCTACGAGCAGTACTTC

size: many
D: TRBD1
V: TRBV30
J: TRBJ2-7
CDR3: CAWRGQGGFYEQYF
DNA: TGTGCCTGGAGGGGACAGGGAGGCTTCTACGAGCAGTACTTC

size: .
D: TRBD1
V: TRBV2
J: TRBJ2-1
CDR3: CATFYLTGGRNEQFF
DNA: TGTGCCACCTTCTACCTAACAGGGGGCAGGAATGAGCAGTTCTTC

size: .
D: TRBD2
V: TRBV7-2
J: TRBJ2-7
CDR3: CASSRRKTSGRGSYEQYF
DNA: TGTGCCAGCAGCCGCCGCAAGACTAGCGGGAGGGGGTCCTACGAGCAGTACTTC

size: once
D: .
V: TRBV19
J: TRBJ2-5
CDR3: CASQSVRGETQYF
DNA: TGTGCCAGTCAAAGCGTACGGGGAGAGACCCAGTACTTC

size: .
D: TRBD1
V: TRBV4-1
J: TRBJ2-7
CDR3: CASSQGTGTYEQYF
DNA: TGCGCCAGCAGCCAAGGGACAGGGACCTACGAGCAGTACTTC

size: .
D: .
V: TRBV5-1
J: TRBJ1-2
CDR3: CASSVADNYGYTF
DNA: TGCGCCAGCAGCGTTGCGGATAACTATGGCTACACCTTC

size: .
D: .
V: TRBV18
J: TRBJ2-7
CDR3: CASSPGKTYEQYF
DNA: TGTGCCAGCTCACCGGGCAAGACCTACGAGCAGTACTTC

size: once
D: .
V: TRBV9
J: TRBJ1-3
CDR3: CASSISPGTGNTIYF
DNA: TGTGCCAGCAGCATCAGCCCAGGGACTGGAAACACCATATATTTT